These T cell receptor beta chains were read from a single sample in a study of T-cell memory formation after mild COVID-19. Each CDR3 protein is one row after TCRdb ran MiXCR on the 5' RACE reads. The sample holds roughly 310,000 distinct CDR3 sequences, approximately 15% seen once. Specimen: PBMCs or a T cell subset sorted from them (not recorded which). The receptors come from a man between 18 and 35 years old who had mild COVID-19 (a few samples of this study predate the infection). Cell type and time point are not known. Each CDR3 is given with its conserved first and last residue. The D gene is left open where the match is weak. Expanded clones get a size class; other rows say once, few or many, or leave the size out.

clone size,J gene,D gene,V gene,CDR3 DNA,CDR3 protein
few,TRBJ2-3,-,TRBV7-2,TGTGCCAGCAGCTTAGCGCGGGCCTTCGGGTCAGATACGCAGTATTTT,CASSLARAFGSDTQYF
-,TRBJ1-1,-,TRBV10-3,TGTGCCATCAGGAGCCCCATGAACACTGAAGCTTTCTTT,CAIRSPMNTEAFF
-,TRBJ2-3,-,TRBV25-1,TGTGCCAGCAGTGAAGCGGGGGATACGCAGTATTTT,CASSEAGDTQYF
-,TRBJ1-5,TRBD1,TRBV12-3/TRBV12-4,TGTGCCAGCAGCAGGACAGGGTTTCGGCAGCCCCAGCATTTT,CASSRTGFRQPQHF
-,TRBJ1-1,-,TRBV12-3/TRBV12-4,TGTGCCAGCAGTTTCGGTGAGGTGAACACTGAAGCTTTCTTT,CASSFGEVNTEAFF
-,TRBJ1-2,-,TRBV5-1,TGCGCCAGCAGCTTCCGACAAGTAGATGGCTACACCTTC,CASSFRQVDGYTF
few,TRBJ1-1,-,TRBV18,TGTGCCAGCTCACCGGTAGCCGCCCAGAACACTGAAGCTTTCTTT,CASSPVAAQNTEAFF
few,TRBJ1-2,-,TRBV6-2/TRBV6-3,TGTGCCAGCACCGAAAATCAACAACGGGACGCATATGGCTACACCTTC,CASTENQQRDAYGYTF
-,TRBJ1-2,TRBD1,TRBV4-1,TGCGCCAGCAGCCCGACAGGGACCTTTGGCTACACCTTC,CASSPTGTFGYTF
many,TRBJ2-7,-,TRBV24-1,TGTGCCACCAGTGACTCCGGGACTCCGGGGGAGCAGTACTTC,CATSDSGTPGEQYF
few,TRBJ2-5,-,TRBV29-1,TGCAGCGTACCACGACAGCAAGAGACCCAGTACTTC,CSVPRQQETQYF
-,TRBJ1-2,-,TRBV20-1,TGCAGTGCGAGGACCGGGACGGCTAACTATGGCTACACCTTC,CSARTGTANYGYTF
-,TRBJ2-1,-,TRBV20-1,TGCAGTGCTAGAGATTACGGATCGGGTACTTACAATGAGCAGTTCTTC,CSARDYGSGTYNEQFF
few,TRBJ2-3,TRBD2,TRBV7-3,TGTGCCAGCAGCCCCGGACTAGCGGGGGCTGCGGACACAGATACGCAGTATTTT,CASSPGLAGAADTDTQYF
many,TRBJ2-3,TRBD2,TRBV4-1,TGCGCCAGCAGCCAAGATAAGCGGGGGGGAGATACGCAGTATTTT,CASSQDKRGGDTQYF
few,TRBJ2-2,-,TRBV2,TGTGCCAGCAGGGGGGCTGGGGACACCGGGGAGCTGTTTTTT,CASRGAGDTGELFF